Each of the 11 T cell receptor beta chains below was sequenced from the same sample in a study of shared clonotypes between healthy human individuals. Naive CD8 cells, CD45RO-negative and positively selected for CCR7, excluded terminally differentiated effector memory CD45RA+ cells. The data were produced by immunoSEQ multiplex PCR, yet TCRdb's version contains in-frame clones alone and is incomplete. This sample has approximately 650,000 clones, with roughly 95% found just once. The sample was naive CD8+ T cells sorted from blood. The receptors were sampled from a woman aged 25 to 39 in good health.

Only one count was recorded for this clone. At the DNA level, this CDR3 is encoded by other sequences in the same sample as well. CDR3 protein: CASSLTSGSSYEQYF. CDR3 coding DNA: TGTGCCAGCAGCTTAACTAGCGGGAGTAGTTACGAGCAGTACTTC. The genes are TRBV7-9 and TRBJ2-7, with TRBD2 identical over 11 bases. Per germline, CDR1 SEHNR and CDR2 FQNEAQ (reference sequence). V was clipped by 2 bases and J by 4 bases; unmatched bases: 4. This CDR3 spans 15 amino acids.

This chain uses TRBV28 with TRBJ1-2, with 7 bases lining up with TRBD1. The CDR3 spans 16 residues. V was clipped by 6 bases and J by 2 bases; unmatched bases: 12. Germline values: CDR1 MDHEN, CDR2 SYDVKM. The CDR3 DNA follows: TGTGCCAGCAGCCAACCGGATTGGGGACAGAACTATGGCTACACCTTC. This gives the protein CASSQPDWGQNYGYTF.

This chain joins TRBV2 and TRBJ1-1; 10 bases fit TRBD1. Trimming cost V 5 bases and J 4 bases; bases outside gene matches: 4. The CDR3 spans 14 residues. Germline V gives CDR1 SNHLY, CDR2 FYNNEI. The CDR3 DNA sequence: TGTGCCAGCAGTTGGGGGACAGGGGTCACTGAAGCTTTCTTT. Its translation is CASSWGTGVTEAFF.

This clone was seen only once. The chain employs TRBV5-1 and TRBJ1-2; D not certain. Deletions cut 0 bases from V and 3 bases from J, with 6 bases between. This CDR3 contains 13 residues. From germline, CDR1 is SGHRS and CDR2 YFSETQ. The chain's CDR3 is CASSLDGYYGYTF. CDR3 nucleotides: TGCGCCAGCAGCTTGGATGGATACTATGGCTACACCTTC.

CDR3 region: CASSLEIGGYNEQFF. Written as DNA, the CDR3 is TGTGCCAGCAGCCTAGAGATCGGGGGATACAATGAGCAGTTCTTC. This sequence joins TRBV13 and TRBJ2-1; perhaps TRBD2 as D (6 bases). V lost 5 bases and J 4 bases, leaving 15 bases between the germline ends. The CDR3 covers 15 residues. Germline CDR1 and CDR2: PRHDT and FYEKMQ (reference sequence). Drawing the rest from reference TRBV13 and TRBJ2-1, the complete variable domain is AAGVIQSPRHLIKEKRETATLKCYPIPRHDTVYWYQQGPGQDPQFLISFYEKMQSDKGSIPDRFSAQQFSDYHSELNMSSLELGDSALYFCASSLEIGGYNEQFFGPGTRLTVL.

The V call is TRBV27, the J call TRBJ2-5; TRBD2 aligns across 9 bases. The J call may be incorrect, as the DNA end agrees better with TRBJ2-7. The V gene's germline CDR1 is MNHEY and CDR2 SMNVEV (reference sequence). This CDR3 spans 14 amino acids. CDR3 protein: CASRTSGSSYEQYF. The CDR3 coding sequence is TGTGCCAGCAGGACTAGCGGAAGCTCCTACGAGCAGTACTTC.

As DNA, the CDR3 is TGTGCCAGCAGTCGCCTAGGCAGGGCACTGTTCTTC. As protein: CASSRLGRALFF. The rearrangement joins TRBV28 to TRBJ2-1, with a tentative D call TRBD1 (5 bases). This CDR3 is 12 amino acids long. Deletions cut 5 bases from V and 15 bases from J, with 17 bases between. The germline V gene has CDR1 MDHEN and CDR2 SYDVKM.

V usage is TRBV29-1 and J usage is TRBJ2-2; possible D gene TRBD2, 5 bases. This CDR3 is 11 amino acids long. Trimming left V 4 bases short and J 7 bases short, with 7 bases between. Germline V CDR1 and CDR2: SQVTM, ANQGSEA. CDR3 in amino acids: CSVGENGELFF. In DNA, the CDR3 is TGCAGCGTTGGGGAGAACGGGGAGCTGTTTTTT.

This clone was counted once. Additional DNA sequences in this sample encode the identical CDR3. The V and J genes are TRBV27 and TRBJ2-7, with 7 bases matching TRBD2. The trim removed 3 bases at V and 5 bases at J, leaving 4 bases unmatched. Germline V lookup: CDR1 MNHEY, CDR2 SMNVEV (reference sequence). The CDR3 consists of 13 residues. CDR3 in amino acids: CASSFGGGDEQYF. In DNA form, the CDR3 reads TGTGCCAGCAGTTTTGGCGGGGGAGACGAGCAGTACTTC.

This chain uses TRBV7-9 with TRBJ2-7; 8 bases agree with TRBD2. CDR1 is SEHNR, CDR2 FQNEAQ, per germline (reference sequence). The CDR3 length is 19 residues. The V segment lost 4 bases and the J segment 0 bases; nucleotides outside the gene matches: 17. The chain's CDR3 is CASSSSGLAGVTLSYEQYF. In nucleotides, the CDR3 is TGTGCCAGCAGCTCGAGCGGGCTAGCGGGTGTTACCCTCTCCTACGAGCAGTACTTC.

The chain carries TRBV5-8 and TRBJ2-3; D is perhaps TRBD2 (6 bases). V gave up 10 bases and J gave up 8 bases, with 8 bases separating them. Per the germline V gene, CDR1 is SGHTS and CDR2 is YDEGEE. This CDR3 has 9 residues. The CDR3 region has the DNA TGTGCCCTGCGGGGTACGCAGTATTTT. Translating gives CALRGTQYF.